Reported below is one TCR beta chain. Its antigen is currently unknown. CDR3 length: 15 residues. V lost 4 bases and J lost 6; bases outside the gene matches: 8. The V gene's germline CDR1 is SGHNT and CDR2 YYREEE (reference sequence). The data belong to a study of PD-L1 blockade in urothelial cancer. Background on the study: Timepoints chosen for blood analysis were 3 weeks (second dose) and 6 weeks after treatment start. Median T cell yield per blood sample was 141,255 cells.

General study results and limits: Durable-benefit cases showed more tumor-associated blood clone expansion at 3 weeks.

Time point specified: pretreatment peripheral blood. Patients had locally advanced or metastatic urothelial carcinoma. Clones were read by immunoSEQ multiplex PCR, and TCRdb kept only the in-frame ones, dropping some. The table has roughly 49,000 clones, just over 85% seen once; the top ten hold around 22%. The J gene is TRBJ2-2, the V gene TRBV5-4, with 8 bases fitting TRBD2. The clonotype was recovered from a man in his sixties with urothelial cancer. The sequences come from PBMCs, collected around atezolizumab (anti-PD-L1) treatment. CDR3: CASSTERGSAGELFF. The CDR3 DNA is TGTGCCAGCAGCACAGAGCGGGGGTCGGCCGGGGAGCTGTTTTTT. The full variable domain, rest sourced from reference TRBV5-4 and TRBJ2-2, is ETGVTQSPTHLIKTRGQQVTLRCSSQSGHNTVSWYQQALGQGPQFIFQYYREEENGRGNFPPRFSGLQFPNYSSELNVNALELDDSALYLCASSTERGSAGELFFGEGSRLTVL.